Below, one T cell receptor beta chain is given with its context. The antigen is not known. The germline V gene has CDR1 LGHDT and CDR2 YNNKEL (reference sequence). The V end was cut by 0 bases, the J end by 5 bases, with 10 bases between. This CDR3 spans 15 amino acids. This sample is drawn from a study of T cell responses to AZD1222 COVID-19 vaccine. Study conclusions and caveats: Among those given AZD1222, only five to seven were seropositive at baseline.

Generated by immunoSEQ multiplex PCR, the TCRdb table keeps only in-frame clones and is missing some. The table shows under 200,000 clones, with approximately 90% occurring only once. The V call is TRBV3-1 (or the pseudogene TRBV3-2), the J call TRBJ2-2; D might be TRBD1 or TRBD2, each matching 6 bases. The clonotype was recovered from an adult in good health. The sequencing used peripheral blood, collected on day 0 of AZD1222 vaccination. The CDR3 loop reads CASSQEGGLTGELFF. The CDR3 nucleotides read TGTGCCAGCAGCCAAGAGGGGGGCCTAACCGGGGAGCTGTTTTTT.